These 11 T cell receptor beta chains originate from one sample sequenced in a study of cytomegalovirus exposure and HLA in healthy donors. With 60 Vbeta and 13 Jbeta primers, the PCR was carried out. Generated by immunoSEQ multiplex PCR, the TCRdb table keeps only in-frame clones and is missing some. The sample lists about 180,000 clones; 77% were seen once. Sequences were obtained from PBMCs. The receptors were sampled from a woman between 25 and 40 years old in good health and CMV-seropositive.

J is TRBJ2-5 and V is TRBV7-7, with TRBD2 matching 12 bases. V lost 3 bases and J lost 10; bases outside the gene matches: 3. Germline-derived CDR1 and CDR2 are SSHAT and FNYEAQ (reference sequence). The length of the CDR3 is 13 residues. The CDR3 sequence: CASSFSSGGVQYF. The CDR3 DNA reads TGTGCCAGCAGCTTCTCTAGCGGGGGGGTCCAGTACTTC.

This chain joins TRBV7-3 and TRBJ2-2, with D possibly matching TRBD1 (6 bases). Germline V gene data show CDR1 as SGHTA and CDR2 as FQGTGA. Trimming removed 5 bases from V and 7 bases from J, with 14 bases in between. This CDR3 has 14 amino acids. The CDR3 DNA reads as TGTGCCAGCAGCGATCGGACAGTGAGCGGGGAGCTGTTTTTT. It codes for CASSDRTVSGELFF.

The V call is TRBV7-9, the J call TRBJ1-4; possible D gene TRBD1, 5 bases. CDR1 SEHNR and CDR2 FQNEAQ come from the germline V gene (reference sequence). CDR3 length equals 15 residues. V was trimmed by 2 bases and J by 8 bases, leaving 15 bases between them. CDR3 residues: CASSLQAQVNEKLFF. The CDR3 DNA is TGTGCCAGCAGCTTACAGGCACAGGTTAACGAAAAACTGTTTTTT.

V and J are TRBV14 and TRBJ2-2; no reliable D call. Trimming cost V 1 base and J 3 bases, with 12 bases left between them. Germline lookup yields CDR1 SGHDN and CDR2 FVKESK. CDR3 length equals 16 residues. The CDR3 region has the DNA TGTGCCAGCAGCCAAGCTCCGGGTGTCTACACCGGGGAGCTGTTTTTT. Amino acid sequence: CASSQAPGVYTGELFF.

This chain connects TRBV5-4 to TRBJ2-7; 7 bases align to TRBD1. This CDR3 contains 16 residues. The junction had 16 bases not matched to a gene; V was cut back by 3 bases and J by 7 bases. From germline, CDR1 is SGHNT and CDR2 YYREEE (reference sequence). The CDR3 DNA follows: TGTGCCAGCAGCTCTGGACAGGTTATTAGTGGGCGGGAGCAGTACTTC. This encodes CASSSGQVISGREQYF.

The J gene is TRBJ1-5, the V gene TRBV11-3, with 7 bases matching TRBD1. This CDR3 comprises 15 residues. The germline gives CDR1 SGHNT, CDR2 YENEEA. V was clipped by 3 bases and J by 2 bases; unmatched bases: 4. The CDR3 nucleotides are TGTGCCAGCAGCTTGGGGACAGCTGGCAATCAGCCCCAGCATTTT. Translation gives CASSLGTAGNQPQHF.

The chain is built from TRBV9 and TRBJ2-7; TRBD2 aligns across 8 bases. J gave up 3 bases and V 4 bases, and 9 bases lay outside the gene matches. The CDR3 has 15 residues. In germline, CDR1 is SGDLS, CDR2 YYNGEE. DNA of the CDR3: TGTGCCAGCAGCTCTCGGGGGGGTAGCGACTACGAGCAGTACTTC. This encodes CASSSRGGSDYEQYF. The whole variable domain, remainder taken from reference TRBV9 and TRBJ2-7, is DSGVTQTPKHLITATGQRVTLRCSPRSGDLSVYWYQQSLDQGLQFLIQYYNGEERAKGNILERFSAQQFPDLHSELNLSSLELGDSALYFCASSSRGGSDYEQYFGPGTRLTVT.

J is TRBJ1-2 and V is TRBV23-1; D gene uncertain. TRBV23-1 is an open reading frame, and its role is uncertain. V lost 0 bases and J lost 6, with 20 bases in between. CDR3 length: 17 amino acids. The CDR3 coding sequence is TGCGCCAGCAGTCAATCCGCATGTTTGGTCGAGGGTCATGGCTACACCTTC. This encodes CASSQSACLVEGHGYTF.

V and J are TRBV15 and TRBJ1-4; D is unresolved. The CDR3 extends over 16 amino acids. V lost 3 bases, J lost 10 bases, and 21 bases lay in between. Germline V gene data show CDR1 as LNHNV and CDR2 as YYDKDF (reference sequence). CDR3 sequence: CATSSEKDLESGKLFF. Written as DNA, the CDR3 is TGTGCCACCAGCAGCGAAAAAGACTTGGAATCTGGAAAACTGTTTTTT.

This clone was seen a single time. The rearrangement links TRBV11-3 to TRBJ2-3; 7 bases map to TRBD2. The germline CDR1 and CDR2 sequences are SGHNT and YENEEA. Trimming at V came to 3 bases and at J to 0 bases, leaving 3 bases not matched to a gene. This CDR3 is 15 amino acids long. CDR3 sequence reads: CASSFLSGSTDTQYF. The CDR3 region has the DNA TGTGCCAGCAGCTTCCTTAGCGGGAGCACAGATACGCAGTATTTT. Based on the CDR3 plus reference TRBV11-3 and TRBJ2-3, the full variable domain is EAGVVQSPRYKIIEKKQPVAFWCNPISGHNTLYWYLQNLGQGPELLIRYENEEAVDDSQLPKDRFSAERLKGVDSTLKIQPAELGDSAVYLCASSFLSGSTDTQYFGPGTRLTVL.

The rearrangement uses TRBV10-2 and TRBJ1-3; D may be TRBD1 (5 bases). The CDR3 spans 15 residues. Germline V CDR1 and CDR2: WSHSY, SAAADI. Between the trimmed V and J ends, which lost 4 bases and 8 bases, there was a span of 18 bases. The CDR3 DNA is TGCGCCAGCAGTGCCACGGGCCAGGGCGTGGACACCATATATTTT. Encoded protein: CASSATGQGVDTIYF.